This section outlines one T cell receptor beta chain sequence together with its context. Its antigen is as yet unknown. There are 13 residues in the CDR3. Germline CDR1 MNHEY, CDR2 SMNVEV (reference sequence). Trimming stripped 9 bases from V and 0 bases from J, with 11 bases between. The sample is drawn from a study of OX40 agonist ivuxolimab in advanced cancers. Study results and caveats: It was not determined which antigens were specifically recognized by the peripheral T cells that had undergone clonal expansion.

Libraries were prepared by immunoSEQ multiplex PCR; TCRdb keeps only in-frame clonotypes and omits some of them. The table lists about 50,000 clones, approximately 86% of them singletons. This TCR came from an adult with an advanced solid tumor such as melanoma, head and neck, liver or kidney cancer. The sequenced sample was CD4+ or CD8+ T cells sorted from blood, obtained in a trial of the OX40 agonist ivuxolimab. V is TRBV27 and J is TRBJ2-5, with D uncertain. The CDR3 coding sequence is TGTGCCAGTTCGAGGATGTACCAAGAGACCCAGTACTTC. Encoded protein: CASSRMYQETQYF.